These T cell receptor beta chains were read from a single sample in a study of OX40 agonist ivuxolimab in advanced cancers. The data were produced by immunoSEQ multiplex PCR, yet TCRdb's version contains in-frame clones alone and is incomplete. The table lists 30,000 to 40,000 clones, under 85% of them singletons. This specimen was CD4+ or CD8+ T cells sorted from blood, taken in a trial of the OX40 agonist ivuxolimab. The receptors were sampled from an adult with an advanced solid tumor such as melanoma, head and neck, liver or kidney cancer. The CDR3 runs from the conserved cysteine through the conserved F or W. D genes are given only for firm matches. The listing skips clone size in some rows; elsewhere it reads once, few, many or a size class.

>TRBV5-1|TRBJ2-7|-|TRBD1
CASSPRTGASYEQYF
TGCGCCAGCAGCCCTCGGACAGGGGCCTCCTACGAGCAGTACTTC
>TRBV13|TRBJ2-3|-|TRBD2
CASSLPRGRGGRTDTQYF
TGTGCCAGCAGCTTACCCCGCGGGCGGGGGGGCCGTACAGATACGCAGTATTTT
>TRBV5-6|TRBJ1-1|-|-
CASSLFGGADTEAFF
TGTGCCAGCAGCTTATTTGGGGGCGCGGACACTGAAGCTTTCTTT
>TRBV14|TRBJ1-2|-|-
CASSFGQYGYTF
TGTGCCAGCAGCTTCGGACAATATGGCTACACCTTC
>TRBV5-1|TRBJ2-2|-|-
CASSLEGVGTGELFF
TGCGCCAGCAGCTTGGAAGGGGTTGGGACCGGGGAGCTGTTTTTT
>TRBV11-2|TRBJ1-1|-|-
CASSLGVRAAAFF
TGTGCCAGCAGCTTAGGGGTCCGGGCGGCAGCTTTCTTT
>TRBV18|TRBJ2-6|-|TRBD2
CASSRLNSGGAGANVLTF
TGTGCCAGCTCCCGACTGAATAGCGGGGGGGCTGGGGCCAACGTCCTGACTTTC
>TRBV5-6|TRBJ1-2|-|-
CASSLERVNYGYTF
TGTGCCAGCAGCCTGGAGAGAGTTAACTATGGCTACACCTTC
>TRBV5-1|TRBJ2-1|few|-
CASTAEGAPYNEQFF
TGCGCCAGCACCGCCGAAGGGGCCCCCTACAATGAGCAGTTCTTC
>TRBV10-1|TRBJ2-1|-|-
CATRQSLYSEQFF
TGCGCCACCAGACAATCGTTGTATTCTGAGCAGTTCTTC
>TRBV19|TRBJ2-3|-|TRBD2
CASSSGGSSTDTQYF
TGTGCCAGTAGCAGCGGGGGATCTAGCACAGATACGCAGTATTTT
>TRBV28|TRBJ2-3|-|-
CASSLSGEADTQYF
TGTGCCAGCAGTTTATCTGGGGAGGCAGATACGCAGTATTTT
>TRBV7-8|TRBJ1-2|-|-
CASSLEPLDGYTF
TGTGCCAGCAGCTTAGAGCCCCTTGATGGCTACACCTTC
>TRBV10-3|TRBJ1-1|once|TRBD1
CAISERGQGGTEAFF
TGTGCCATCAGTGAGAGGGGGCAGGGGGGGACTGAAGCTTTCTTT
>TRBV7-9|TRBJ1-1|-|TRBD1
CASSLEGAFTEAFF
TGTGCCAGCAGCTTAGAGGGGGCTTTCACTGAAGCTTTCTTT
>TRBV2|TRBJ1-1|-|-
CASSVKANTEAFF
TGTGCCAGCAGTGTGAAAGCAAACACTGAAGCTTTCTTT
>TRBV19|TRBJ1-1|few|TRBD1
CASSLRDRRNTEAFF
TGTGCCAGTAGTCTAAGGGACAGGAGAAACACTGAAGCTTTCTTT
>TRBV19|TRBJ2-2|-|TRBD1
CASSKQGALTGELFF
TGTGCCAGTAGTAAACAGGGGGCGCTCACCGGGGAGCTGTTTTTT
>TRBV4-1|TRBJ2-3|-|TRBD2
CASSQVRAGVHTDTQYF
TGCGCCAGCAGCCAAGTCAGGGCGGGGGTGCACACAGATACGCAGTATTTT
>TRBV7-9|TRBJ2-1|-|TRBD2
CASSPSGGGNEQFF
TGTGCCAGCAGCCCTAGCGGGGGAGGGAATGAGCAGTTCTTC
>TRBV15|TRBJ1-6|-|-
CATSREGSNSPLHF
TGTGCCACCAGCAGAGAAGGATCTAATTCACCCCTCCACTTT
>TRBV5-1|TRBJ2-6|-|-
CASSRDVTPGANVLTF
TGCGCCAGCAGCAGGGACGTTACCCCTGGGGCCAACGTCCTGACTTTC
>TRBV19|TRBJ1-2|-|-
CASSIEQGGDGYTF
TGTGCCAGTAGTATCGAGCAGGGAGGCGATGGCTACACCTTC
>TRBV2|TRBJ2-7|few|-
CASIGQGPYEQYF
TGTGCCAGCATAGGTCAGGGTCCCTACGAGCAGTACTTC
>TRBV18|TRBJ2-7|medium-sized|TRBD1
CASSRRQGGVEQYF
TGTGCCAGCTCACGTCGACAGGGGGGTGTCGAGCAGTACTTC
>TRBV7-9|TRBJ1-6|-|-
CASSSPGTLSPLHF
TGTGCCAGCAGCTCGCCCGGGACACTGTCACCCCTCCACTTT
>TRBV28|TRBJ1-2|-|-
CASRIPGERNYGYTF
TGTGCCAGCAGAATTCCAGGGGAACGGAACTATGGCTACACCTTC
>TRBV5-1|TRBJ2-5|few|-
CASRGEPETQYF
TGCGCCAGCAGGGGGGAACCCGAGACCCAGTACTTC
>TRBV5-1|TRBJ2-3|-|-
CASMDRDTQYF
TGCGCCAGCATGGACCGGGATACGCAGTATTTT
>TRBV6-1|TRBJ1-4|-|TRBD1
CASSEADRLAEKLFF
TGTGCCAGCAGTGAAGCGGACAGGCTTGCGGAAAAACTGTTTTTT
>TRBV15|TRBJ1-3|-|TRBD1
CATSRTPGQGFLGNTIYF
TGTGCCACCAGCAGAACACCGGGACAGGGATTTTTAGGAAACACCATATATTTT
>TRBV19|TRBJ1-1|once|-
CASTRNTEAFF
TGTGCCAGTACAAGGAACACTGAAGCTTTCTTT
>TRBV7-2|TRBJ2-5|-|-
CASSRPRRSAETQYF
TGTGCCAGCAGTCGACCCAGAAGGTCGGCAGAGACCCAGTACTTC
>TRBV5-1|TRBJ2-2|-|-
CASSLSQTNTGELFF
TGCGCCAGCAGCTTGAGTCAGACCAACACCGGGGAGCTGTTTTTT
>TRBV6-1|TRBJ2-5|-|-
CASSDGGSGETQYF
TGTGCCAGCAGTGACGGGGGTTCGGGGGAGACCCAGTACTTC
>TRBV5-1|TRBJ2-1|-|-
CASSLAGSYNEQFF
TGCGCCAGCAGCTTGGCCGGGAGTTACAATGAGCAGTTCTTC
>TRBV10-3|TRBJ1-1|-|TRBD1
CAISEYGQGRSSTEAFF
TGTGCCATCAGCGAATATGGACAGGGTAGGTCAAGCACTGAAGCTTTCTTT
>TRBV28|TRBJ1-2|-|-
CASSLVGNYGYTF
TGTGCCAGCAGTTTAGTCGGAAACTATGGCTACACCTTC
>TRBV4-2|TRBJ1-5|-|-
CASSQGRTQDQPQHF
TGTGCCAGCAGCCAAGGCAGGACTCAAGATCAGCCCCAGCATTTT
>TRBV27|TRBJ2-5|-|-
CASSLIPTQETQYF
TGTGCCAGCAGTTTAATCCCGACACAAGAGACCCAGTACTTC
>TRBV7-2|TRBJ2-1|-|TRBD2
CASSETGLAGNEQFF
TGTGCCAGCAGCGAGACGGGACTAGCGGGTAATGAGCAGTTCTTC
>TRBV5-1|TRBJ1-2|-|TRBD1
CASSLDFNRDRGGYTF
TGCGCCAGCAGCTTGGATTTTAACCGGGACAGGGGCGGCTACACCTTC
>TRBV9|TRBJ2-5|-|TRBD2
CASSVAASGGQETQYF
TGTGCCAGCAGCGTAGCTGCTAGCGGGGGGCAAGAGACCCAGTACTTC
>TRBV7-2|TRBJ2-5|-|-
CASSQLGVGETQYF
TGTGCCAGCAGCCAATTAGGAGTGGGAGAGACCCAGTACTTC
>TRBV19|TRBJ1-1|large|TRBD1
CASTPTGFNTEAFF
TGTGCCAGTACCCCGACAGGGTTTAACACTGAAGCTTTCTTT
>TRBV2|TRBJ1-6|-|-
CASSATASPLHF
TGTGCCAGCAGTGCGACGGCCTCACCCCTCCACTTT
>TRBV9|TRBJ2-1|-|TRBD1
CASTWEGQGNEQFF
TGTGCCAGCACCTGGGAGGGACAGGGAAATGAGCAGTTCTTC
>TRBV19|TRBJ1-1|-|-
CASSKQKNTEAFF
TGTGCCAGTAGTAAACAGAAGAACACTGAAGCTTTCTTT
>TRBV7-8|TRBJ1-5|few|-
CASGEGKQPQHF
TGTGCCAGCGGGGAGGGAAAACAGCCCCAGCATTTT
>TRBV9|TRBJ2-3|-|-
CASSDTWTARVPQYF
TGTGCCAGCAGCGACACTTGGACAGCTCGTGTCCCGCAGTATTTT
>TRBV2|TRBJ2-1|once|TRBD2
CASRLRGVSNEQFF
TGTGCCAGCAGGTTGCGGGGGGTTAGCAATGAGCAGTTCTTC
>TRBV11-2|TRBJ1-3|-|-
CASSSRGPSSGNTIYF
TGTGCCAGCAGCTCTAGGGGCCCGAGCTCTGGAAACACCATATATTTT
>TRBV6-1|TRBJ1-3|-|-
CASRESGNTIYF
TGTGCCAGCAGGGAATCTGGAAACACCATATATTTT
>TRBV11-2|TRBJ1-4|-|-
CASSSDRGLVEKLFF
TGTGCCAGCAGCAGCGACCGGGGTCTGGTCGAAAAACTGTTTTTT